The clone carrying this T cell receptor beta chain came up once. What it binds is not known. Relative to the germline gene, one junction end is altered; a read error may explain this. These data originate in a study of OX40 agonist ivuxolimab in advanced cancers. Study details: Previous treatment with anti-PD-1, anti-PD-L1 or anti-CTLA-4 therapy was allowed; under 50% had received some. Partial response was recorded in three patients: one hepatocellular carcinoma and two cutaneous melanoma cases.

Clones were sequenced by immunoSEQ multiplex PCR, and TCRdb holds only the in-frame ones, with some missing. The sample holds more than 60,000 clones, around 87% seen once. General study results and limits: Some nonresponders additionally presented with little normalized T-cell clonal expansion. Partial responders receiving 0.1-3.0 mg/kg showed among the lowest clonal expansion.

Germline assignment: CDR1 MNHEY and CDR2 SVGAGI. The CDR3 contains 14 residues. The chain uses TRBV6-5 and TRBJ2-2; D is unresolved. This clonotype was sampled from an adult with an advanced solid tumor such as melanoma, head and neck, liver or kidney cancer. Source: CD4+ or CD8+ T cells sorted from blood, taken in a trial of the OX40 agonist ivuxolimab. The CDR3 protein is CASSDSGSTGELFF. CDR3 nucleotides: TGTGCCAGCAGTGACTCCGGGTCGACCGGGGAGCTGTTTTTT.